Listed here is a single TCR beta chain. This record belongs to a study of CD8 T cells in Susac syndrome. Looked up from germline, CDR1 is MDHEN and CDR2 is SYDVKM. This CDR3 is built from 13 residues. Trimming stripped 6 bases from V and 2 bases from J, with 10 bases between. RNA, at about 0.45 to 1 ug, was reverse transcribed with random hexamers. Via MiXCR, TCRdb re-called the immunoSEQ multiplex PCR reads, giving one row per CDR3 protein. The sample carries about 120,000 distinct CDR3 sequences, around 92% recorded once. The chain carries TRBV28 and TRBJ1-2; D not resolved. Sequenced input: CD8+ T cells from PBMCs. The sequence derives from a human donor in good health. This chain's CDR3 is CASRSYQNYGYTF. CDR3 DNA sequence: TGTGCCAGCAGATCGTATCAGAACTATGGCTACACCTTC.